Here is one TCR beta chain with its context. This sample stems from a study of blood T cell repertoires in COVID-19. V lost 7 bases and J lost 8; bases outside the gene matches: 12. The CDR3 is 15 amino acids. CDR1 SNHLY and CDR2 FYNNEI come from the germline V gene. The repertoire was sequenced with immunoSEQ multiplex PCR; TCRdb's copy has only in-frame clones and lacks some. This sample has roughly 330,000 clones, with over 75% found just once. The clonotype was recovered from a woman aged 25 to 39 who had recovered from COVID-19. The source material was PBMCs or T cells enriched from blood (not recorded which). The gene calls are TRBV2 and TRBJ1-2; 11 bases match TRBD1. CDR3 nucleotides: TGTGCCAGCAATCCTGGCGGACAGGGGGCTAGGGGCTACACCTTC. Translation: CASNPGGQGARGYTF. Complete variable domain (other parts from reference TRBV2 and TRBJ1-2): EPEVTQTPSHQVTQMGQEVILRCVPISNHLYFYWYRQILGQKVEFLVSFYNNEISEKSEIFDDQFSVERPDGSNFTLKIRSTKLEDSAMYFCASNPGGQGARGYTFGSGTRLTVV.